This entry concerns a single T cell receptor (beta chain). The antigen is not known. TCRdb keeps only in-frame clones here, not all; method: immunoSEQ multiplex PCR. The table includes fewer than 200,000 clones, roughly 92% detected once. Looked up from germline, CDR1 is SNHLY and CDR2 is FYNNEI. The CDR3 runs 14 residues. V was shortened by 6 bases and J by 4 bases, with 15 bases between the two germline ends. The data originate from a study of T cell responses to AZD1222 COVID-19 vaccine. Study-level results: Of spike-specific TCRs, nearly half reportedly target regions left unmutated in variants. Researchers report vaccine-associated CD4 TCRs spanning spike, with dominance at 160-218 and 743-854.

The input for sequencing was peripheral blood, taken on day 0 of AZD1222 vaccination. The TCR sequence derives from an adult in good health. J is TRBJ1-2 and V is TRBV2; D is uncertain. In nucleotides, the CDR3 is TGTGCCAGCAGCCCCGTCAGAGTAATCTATGGCTACACCTTC. It encodes CASSPVRVIYGYTF.